This entry features one TCR beta chain sequence. Antigen: not known. Unique molecular identifiers featured in how the TCRbeta library was prepared. TCRdb reprocessed the PCR reads with MiXCR, giving one entry per CDR3 protein. The repertoire includes hundreds of thousands of distinct CDR3 sequences, 10% to 15% of them detected once, and around 2% sits in the top ten. This entry belongs to a study of T-cell reconstitution after alpha-beta-depleted transplantation in children. Study findings and constraints: Approximately two months post-transplant, alpha-beta T cells reportedly originated from several hundred expanded graft clones. From newly produced T cells came most of the T-cell counts and diversity one year after transplant.

Germline assignment: CDR1 SEHNR and CDR2 FQNEAQ (reference sequence). The ends lost 6 bases at V and 9 bases at J; junction bases unmatched: 11. This CDR3 is built from 16 residues. The rearrangement links TRBV7-9 to TRBJ2-1; 13 nucleotides match TRBD2. The source of this sequence is a male patient younger than 18 who had a stem cell transplant for acute myeloid leukemia, so the T cells may come from the graft donor. The sequences come from PBMCs, mostly from graft donor cells, collected 360 days after TCRalphabeta/CD19-depleted stem cell transplant. CDR3 protein: CASSRRPGLAGLEQFF. The CDR3 nucleotides are TGTGCCAGCAGTCGAAGACCGGGACTAGCGGGACTTGAGCAGTTCTTC.